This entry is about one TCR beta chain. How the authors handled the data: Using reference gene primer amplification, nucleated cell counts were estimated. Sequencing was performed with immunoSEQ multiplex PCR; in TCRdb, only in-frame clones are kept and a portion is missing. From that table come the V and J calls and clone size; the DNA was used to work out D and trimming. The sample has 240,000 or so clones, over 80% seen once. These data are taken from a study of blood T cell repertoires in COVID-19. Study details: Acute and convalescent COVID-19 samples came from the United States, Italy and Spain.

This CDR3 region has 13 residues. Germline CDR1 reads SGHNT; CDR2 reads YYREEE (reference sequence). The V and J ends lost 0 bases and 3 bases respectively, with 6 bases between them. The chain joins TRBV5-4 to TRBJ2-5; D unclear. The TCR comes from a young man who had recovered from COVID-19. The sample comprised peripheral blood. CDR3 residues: CASSLGGKETQYF. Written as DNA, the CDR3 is TGTGCCAGCAGCTTGGGCGGAAAAGAGACCCAGTACTTC. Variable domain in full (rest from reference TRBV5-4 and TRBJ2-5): ETGVTQSPTHLIKTRGQQVTLRCSSQSGHNTVSWYQQALGQGPQFIFQYYREEENGRGNFPPRFSGLQFPNYSSELNVNALELDDSALYLCASSLGGKETQYFGPGTRLLVL.